This T cell receptor beta chain emerged from a study of radiation and T cells in renal cell carcinoma. Regarding the study as a whole: In blood, top tumor clones expanded by 2 weeks, shrinking by 4.

Assay: immunoSEQ multiplex PCR; the TCRdb copy retains only in-frame clones and omits some. The data show fewer than 200,000 clones, 88% seen once. The sample's time point: blood 4 weeks post-SBRT, at nephrectomy. Treatment described: 15 Gy SBRT to primary tumor, nephrectomy 4 weeks later. Nephrectomy followed 15 Gy stereotactic body radiation by 4 weeks. Blood was sampled at baseline, 2 weeks and 4 weeks after SBRT. Clear cell pathology was present in this patient's renal cell carcinoma. Regarding this clone: Its antigen remains unidentified.

The germline CDR1 and CDR2 sequences are MGHRA and YSYEKL. This CDR3 comprises 16 residues. Trimming took 2 bases from V and 7 from J; bases not matched to a gene: 7. The source was blood, collected from a patient whose treatment included radiotherapy and nephrectomy. The clonotype originates from a woman aged 45-65 years with renal cell carcinoma. The V and J genes are TRBV4-1 and TRBJ2-2; 10 bases agree with TRBD1. The CDR3 nucleotides read TGCGCCAGCAGCCAAAGGGACAGGGGCCTAGGCGGGGAGCTGTTTTTT. This codes for CASSQRDRGLGGELFF.